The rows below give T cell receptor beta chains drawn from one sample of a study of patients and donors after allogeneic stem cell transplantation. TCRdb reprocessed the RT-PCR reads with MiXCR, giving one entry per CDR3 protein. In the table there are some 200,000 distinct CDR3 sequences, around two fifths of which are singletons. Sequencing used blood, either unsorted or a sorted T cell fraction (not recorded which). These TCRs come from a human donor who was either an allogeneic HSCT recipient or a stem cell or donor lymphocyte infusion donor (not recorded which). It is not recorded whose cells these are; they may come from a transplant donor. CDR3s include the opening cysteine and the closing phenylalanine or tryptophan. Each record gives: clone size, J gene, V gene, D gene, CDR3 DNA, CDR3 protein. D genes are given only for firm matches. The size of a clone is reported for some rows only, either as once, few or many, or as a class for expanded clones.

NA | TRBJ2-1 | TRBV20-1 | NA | TGCAGTGCAGCCCTAGTGAGCAATGAGCAGTTCTTC | CSAALVSNEQFF
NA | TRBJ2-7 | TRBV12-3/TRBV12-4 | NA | TGTGCCAGCAGTTCCCCGGGATCCGCCTACGAGCAGTACTTC | CASSSPGSAYEQYF
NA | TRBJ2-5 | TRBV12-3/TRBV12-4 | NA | TGTGCCAGCAGTTTAGGCCCAGAGGGAGACGAGACCCAGTACTTC | CASSLGPEGDETQYF
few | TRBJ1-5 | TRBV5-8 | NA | TGTGCCAGCAGCCCCCGGGGTGGGCCCCAGCATTTT | CASSPRGGPQHF
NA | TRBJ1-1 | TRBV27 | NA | TGTGCCAGCAGTTTAGGAGGAGGGGACACTGAAGCTTTCTTT | CASSLGGGDTEAFF
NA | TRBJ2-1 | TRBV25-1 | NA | TGTGCCAGCAGGGGGAGACACAATGAGCAGTTCTTC | CASRGRHNEQFF
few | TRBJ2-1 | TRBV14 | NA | TGTGCCAGCAGCCAAGAGCTGGGGAGCTCCTACAATGAGCAGTTCTTC | CASSQELGSSYNEQFF
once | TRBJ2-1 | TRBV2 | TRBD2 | TGTGCCAGCAGTGCAATAACTAGCGGGAGGCGCCACAATGAGCAGTTCTTC | CASSAITSGRRHNEQFF
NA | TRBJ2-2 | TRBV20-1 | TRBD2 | TGCAGTGCCAGAGGGTTAGCGGGAGGGAACACCGGGGAGCTGTTTTTT | CSARGLAGGNTGELFF
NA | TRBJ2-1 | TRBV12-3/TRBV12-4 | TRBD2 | TGTGCCAGCAGTTTGCGGGGGAAGGCTGAGCAGTTCTTC | CASSLRGKAEQFF